This TCR beta chain stems from a study of shared clonotypes between healthy human individuals (TCRdb year 2020). In terms of the full investigation: A couple of women and three men aged 18 to 49 years were included in the cohort. For each donor, CD4 naive and CD4 memory were each given three plates, CD8 naive was given two plates, and CD8 memory was given one plate. Per donor, leukapheresis produced somewhere between about 0.94 and 9.5 billion PBMCs. To increase sequencing depth and limit assay-specific biases, TCR repertoire library preparation and sequencing were carried out by different laboratories using diverse techniques. The study deeply sequenced blood TCR repertoires of several healthy adults to estimate repertoire size and the extent of clonotype sharing between individuals. The research as a whole found: Pairwise subsampling indicated that sequencing depth was expected to affect the degree of clonotype sharing among donors. Compared with non-shared clonotypes, clonotypes shared by all four sorted-subset donors had higher generation probabilities. Sampling was limited to blood, and TCR repertoires in tissue likely differ from TCR repertoires in blood. The genetic and exposure-history diversity represented was limited by the small number of donors. Naive subsets generally had larger estimated clonotype richness than memory subsets did. Rarefaction of sorted-subset datasets indicated incomplete sequencing despite the large sequencing depth. Across four donors, roughly 5% of naive CD4, approximately 3.6% of naive CD8, under 2.5% of memory CD4, and approximately 0.42% of memory CD8 clonotypes were shared.

The donors were healthy, HIV-negative adults with no recently reported acute infections or vaccinations. Every donor was a Caucasian adult residing in Nashville, Tennessee, USA. CD4+ T cells were enriched by magnetic negative selection, after which naive cells were positively selected on CD45RA and the negative fraction was taken as the memory subset. Blood was collected by leukapheresis, and PBMCs were isolated by Ficoll-Histopaque density gradient centrifugation and then cryopreserved in liquid nitrogen vapor phase. Analytical flow cytometry was used to check the purity and quantity of each magnetically sorted T cell population. Genomic DNA was isolated from each sorted fraction and quantified by UV absorbance on a Nanodrop 2000c. This clone was detected once. Its antigen has not been determined. No qualities accompany the bases; no much larger clone lies one base away. Using the deep immunoSEQ assay, TCR CDR3 regions were amplified from genomic DNA by multiplex PCR. Genomic DNA extracted from each cell subset was distributed evenly over all wells of several immunoSEQ 96-well plates, and each plate served as one replicate. For sorted subsets, 200 to 250 ng of genomic DNA, equivalent to around 30,000 T cell genomes, went into each replicate PCR. The purified libraries were quantified using a Qubit 3.0 fluorometer, sized with a Bioanalyzer 2100, and then quantified again using the KAPA Library Quantification kit. Each immunoSEQ 96-well plate was sequenced on its own single-read 150-cycle Illumina NextSeq 550 flow cell. Regarding the original processing steps: Because only junctional sequences without quality scores were contained in the immunoSEQ output, filtering matching that applied to full-length reads could not be performed. Sequences were annotated with PyIR, a Python wrapper for IgBLAST v1.9, using IMGT germline references to assign V/J genes and CDR3. Reads with weak V/J assignments (E-value above 1e-6), missing CDR3, stop codons, out-of-frame junctions, or ambiguous translated residues were removed. A V3J clonotype was defined by an identical inferred V gene, J gene, and CDR3 amino acid sequence. The percentage overlap between two repertoires was calculated by dividing the number of shared unique clonotypes by the size of the smaller repertoire. Three approaches were used to assess repertoire richness: RTK rarefaction, the Chao1 estimator, and Recon v2.1 estimates of unobserved clonotypes. OLGA was used to compute generation probabilities for all TCRbeta clonotypes that the gDNA method yielded from four donors. TCRdb took this table from immuneACCESS and kept in-frame rearrangements with V and J called. Such tables lack part of the clones; where checked against another copy, unresolved V genes explain under half of the gap, and the rest is unexplained. The V and J calls and clone size come from that table; D and trimming were worked out from the DNA. The sample data list 1.6 million or so clones, and about 96% of these were observed just once. Of the sample, roughly 1.2% falls within the top ten clones.

The germline V end is reduced by 4 bases and the J end by 7 bases; junction bases left unmatched: 10. The CDR3 starts with the cysteine, ends with the phenylalanine, and has 14 residues. The entry retains the CDR3 DNA only, 42 bases that are in frame from base 1. Based on the germline V gene, the CDR1 and CDR2 sequences are SGDLS and YYNGEE. The V and J segments used are TRBV9 and TRBJ1-1, and 7 bases in between align with TRBD1. Sequencing used naive CD4+ T cells sorted from blood. This specimen's cell subset or site label, per the study, means: CD45RA+ positively selected. The receptor was derived from a man aged 25-45 years in good health. The nucleotide sequence reads TGTGCCAGCAGCAAAGACAGGGAGTCGGGTGAAGCTTTCTTT. Its product reads: CASSKDRESGEAFF.